This T cell receptor (beta chain) comes out of a study of response to subunit inactivated influenza vaccine. Each CDR3 protein is one row after TCRdb ran MiXCR on the RT-PCR reads. The sample has about 500,000 distinct CDR3 sequences; approximately 17% are singletons. In this sample, this clonotype turned up a few times. V shed 0 bases and J 0 bases; nucleotides not matched to a gene: 6. Germline V gene sequence: CDR1 ENHRY, CDR2 SYGVKD. The CDR3 loop spans 17 amino acids. The TCR originated in a man aged 45-69 years who received an inactivated influenza vaccine. The material sequenced was CD4+ T cells sorted from PBMCs, taken less than 25 months after vaccination. The rearrangement joins TRBV10-3 to TRBJ1-1; 8 nucleotides agree with TRBD1. CDR3 amino acids: CAISESVLDRVNTEAFF. The CDR3 bases are TGTGCCATCAGTGAGTCGGTCTTGGACAGGGTGAACACTGAAGCTTTCTTT.